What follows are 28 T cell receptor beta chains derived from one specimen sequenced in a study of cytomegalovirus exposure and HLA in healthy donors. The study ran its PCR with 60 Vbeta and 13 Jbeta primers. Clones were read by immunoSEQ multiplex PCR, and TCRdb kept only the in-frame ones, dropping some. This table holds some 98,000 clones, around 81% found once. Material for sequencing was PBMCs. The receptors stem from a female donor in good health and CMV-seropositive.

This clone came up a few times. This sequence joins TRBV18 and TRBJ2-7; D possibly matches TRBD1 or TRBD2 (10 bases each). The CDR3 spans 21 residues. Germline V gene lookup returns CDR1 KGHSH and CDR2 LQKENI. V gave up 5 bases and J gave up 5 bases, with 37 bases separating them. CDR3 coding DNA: TGTGCCAGCTCATTCCGGGACAGGGGCGTGTTACTAGCGGGGAACGGGAACGAGCAGTACTTC. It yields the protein CASSFRDRGVLLAGNGNEQYF.

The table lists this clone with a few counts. This CDR3 is CASSLAGLYGYTF. CDR3 sequence (DNA): TGTGCCAGCAGTTTAGCAGGGTTATATGGCTACACCTTC. The rearrangement links TRBV28 to TRBJ1-2, with a weak D call TRBD1 (5 bases). This CDR3 is built from 13 residues. V lost 2 bases and J lost 5, with 9 bases in between. Germline-derived CDR1 and CDR2 are MDHEN and SYDVKM.

CDR3 amino acids: CASSFASGSGRAGVYEQYF. The CDR3 DNA reads TGTGCCAGCAGTTTTGCGAGTGGTAGCGGGAGGGCAGGGGTCTACGAGCAGTACTTC. This chain joins TRBV27 and TRBJ2-7; 11 nucleotides agree with TRBD2. V was pared by 3 bases and J by 3 bases, with 16 bases of the junction left unmatched. CDR1 is MNHEY and CDR2 is SMNVEV in the germline V gene (reference sequence). The CDR3 extends over 19 amino acids.

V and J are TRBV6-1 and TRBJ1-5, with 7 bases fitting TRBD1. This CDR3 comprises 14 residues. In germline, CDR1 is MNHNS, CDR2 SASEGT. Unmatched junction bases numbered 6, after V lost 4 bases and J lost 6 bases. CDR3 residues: CASSGSGGGQPQHF. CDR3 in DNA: TGTGCCAGCAGTGGGTCAGGGGGAGGTCAGCCCCAGCATTTT.

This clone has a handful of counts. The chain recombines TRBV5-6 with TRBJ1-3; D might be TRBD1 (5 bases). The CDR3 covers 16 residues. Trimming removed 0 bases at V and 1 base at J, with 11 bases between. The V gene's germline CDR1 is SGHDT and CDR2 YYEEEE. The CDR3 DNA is TGTGCCAGCAGCTTGGTGGGGCAGGGTTCTGGAAACACCATATATTTT. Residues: CASSLVGQGSGNTIYF.

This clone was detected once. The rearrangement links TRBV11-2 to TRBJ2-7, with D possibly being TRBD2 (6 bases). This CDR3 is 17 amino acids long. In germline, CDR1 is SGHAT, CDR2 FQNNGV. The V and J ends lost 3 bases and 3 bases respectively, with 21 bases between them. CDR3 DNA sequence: TGTGCCAGCAGCTTTCCCATGACGGGGGAGAGTGGCTACGAGCAGTACTTC. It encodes CASSFPMTGESGYEQYF.

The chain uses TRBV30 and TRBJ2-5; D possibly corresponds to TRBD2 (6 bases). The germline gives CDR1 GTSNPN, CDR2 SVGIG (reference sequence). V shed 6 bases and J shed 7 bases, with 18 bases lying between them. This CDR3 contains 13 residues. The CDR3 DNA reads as TGTGCCTGCAGGGCGGGGCGAGGTGGGACCCAGTACTTC. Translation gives CACRAGRGGTQYF.

CDR3 nucleotides: TGTGTCAGAAGCTTAGCCCGTTGCCCACACGAAGTAAGCTCCTACGAGCAGTACTTC. It is translated as CVRSLARCPHEVSSYEQYF. The chain is built from TRBV7-5 and TRBJ2-7; the listed D gene, TRBD1, was not tested against the DNA. TRBV7-5 is designated a pseudogene. This CDR3 has 19 residues.

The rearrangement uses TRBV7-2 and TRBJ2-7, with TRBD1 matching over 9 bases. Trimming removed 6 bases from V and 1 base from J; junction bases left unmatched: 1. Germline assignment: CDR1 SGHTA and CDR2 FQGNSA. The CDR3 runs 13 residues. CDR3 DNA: TGTGCCAGCAGGGGACAGGGTTCCTACGAGCAGTACTTC. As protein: CASRGQGSYEQYF.

CDR3 coding DNA: TGTGCCAGCAGTGACGGAGGGACTAGCGGGAAGGTACCCTCCTACGAGCAGTACTTC. It is translated as CASSDGGTSGKVPSYEQYF. The V gene is TRBV2, the J gene TRBJ2-7; 13 positions agree with TRBD2. Germline V gene lookup returns CDR1 SNHLY and CDR2 FYNNEI. This CDR3 contains 19 residues. The V and J ends lost 3 bases and 0 bases, in that order; junction bases with no gene match: 11.

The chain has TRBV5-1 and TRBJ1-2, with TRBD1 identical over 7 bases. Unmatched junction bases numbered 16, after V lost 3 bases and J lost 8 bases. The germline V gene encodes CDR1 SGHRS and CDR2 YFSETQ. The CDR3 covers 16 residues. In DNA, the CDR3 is TGCGCCAGCAGCTCCGTACAGGGGCCCCTAGGGGTCGGCTACACCTTC. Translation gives CASSSVQGPLGVGYTF. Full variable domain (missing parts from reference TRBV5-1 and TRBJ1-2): KAGVTQTPRYLIKTRGQQVTLSCSPISGHRSVSWYQQTPGQGLQFLFEYFSETQRNKGNFPGRFSGRQFSNSRSEMNVSTLELGDSALYLCASSSVQGPLGVGYTFGSGTRLTVV.

The CDR3 DNA is TGTGCCAGCGTTTCGACGGCGGTGAGCACTGAAGCTTTCTTT. Its protein is CASVSTAVSTEAFF. The chain employs TRBV11-2 and TRBJ1-1; D not certain. CDR1 SGHAT and CDR2 FQNNGV come from the germline V gene. The CDR3 totals 14 residues. Trimming stripped 8 bases from V and 4 bases from J, with 17 bases between.

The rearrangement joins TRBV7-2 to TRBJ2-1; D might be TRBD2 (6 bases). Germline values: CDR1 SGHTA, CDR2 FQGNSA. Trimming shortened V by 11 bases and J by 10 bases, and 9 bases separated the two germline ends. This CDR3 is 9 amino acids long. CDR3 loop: CAPGLEQFF. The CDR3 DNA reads TGTGCCCCCGGACTAGAGCAGTTCTTC.

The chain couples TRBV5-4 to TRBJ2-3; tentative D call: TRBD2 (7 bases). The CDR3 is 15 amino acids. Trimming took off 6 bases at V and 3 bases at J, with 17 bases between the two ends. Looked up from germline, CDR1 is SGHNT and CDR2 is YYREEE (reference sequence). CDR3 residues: CASTWEGGGTDTQYF. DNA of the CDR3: TGTGCCAGCACTTGGGAGGGGGGGGGTACAGATACGCAGTATTTT. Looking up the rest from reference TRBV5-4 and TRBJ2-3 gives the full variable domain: ETGVTQSPTHLIKTRGQQVTLRCSSQSGHNTVSWYQQALGQGPQFIFQYYREEENGRGNFPPRFSGLQFPNYSSELNVNALELDDSALYLCASTWEGGGTDTQYFGPGTRLTVL.

CDR3 residues: CASSTQGANEQYF. In DNA form, the CDR3 reads TGTGCCAGCAGCACTCAGGGGGCAAACGAGCAGTACTTC. The J gene is TRBJ2-7, the V gene TRBV13, with TRBD1 matching over 8 bases. Germline trimming cut 5 bases from V and 5 bases from J; bases unmatched to any gene: 5. The germline CDR1 and CDR2 sequences are PRHDT and FYEKMQ (reference sequence). The length of the CDR3 is 13 residues.

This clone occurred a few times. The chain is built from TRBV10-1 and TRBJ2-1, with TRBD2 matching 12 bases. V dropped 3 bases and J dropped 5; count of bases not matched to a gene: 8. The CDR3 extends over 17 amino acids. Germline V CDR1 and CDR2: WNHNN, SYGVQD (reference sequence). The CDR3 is CASSDQTSGRFNNEQFF. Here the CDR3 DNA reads TGCGCCAGCAGTGATCAGACTAGCGGGAGATTTAACAATGAGCAGTTCTTC.

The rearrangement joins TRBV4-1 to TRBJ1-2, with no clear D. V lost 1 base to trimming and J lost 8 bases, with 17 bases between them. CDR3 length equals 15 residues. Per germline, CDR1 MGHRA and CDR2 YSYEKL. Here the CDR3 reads CASSQVGGQVRGYTF. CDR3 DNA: TGCGCCAGCAGCCAAGTGGGAGGGCAGGTGAGGGGCTACACCTTC.

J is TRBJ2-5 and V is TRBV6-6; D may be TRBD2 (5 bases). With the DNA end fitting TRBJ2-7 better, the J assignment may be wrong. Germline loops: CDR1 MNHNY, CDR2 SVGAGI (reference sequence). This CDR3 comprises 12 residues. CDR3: CASSPIEGEQYF. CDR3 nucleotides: TGTGCCAGCAGCCCCATCGAGGGCGAGCAGTACTTC.

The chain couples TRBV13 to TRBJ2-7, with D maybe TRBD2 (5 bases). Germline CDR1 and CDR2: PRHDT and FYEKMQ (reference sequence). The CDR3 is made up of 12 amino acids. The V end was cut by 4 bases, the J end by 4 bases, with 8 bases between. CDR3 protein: CASSSTGYEQYF. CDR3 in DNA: TGTGCCAGCAGCTCCACGGGGTACGAGCAGTACTTC.

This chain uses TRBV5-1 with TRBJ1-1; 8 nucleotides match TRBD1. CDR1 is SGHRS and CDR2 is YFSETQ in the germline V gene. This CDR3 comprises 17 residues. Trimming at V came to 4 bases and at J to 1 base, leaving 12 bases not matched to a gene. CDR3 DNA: TGCGCCAGCAGCCGATCCATCGGGGACAGGCCGAACACTGAAGCTTTCTTT. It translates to CASSRSIGDRPNTEAFF.

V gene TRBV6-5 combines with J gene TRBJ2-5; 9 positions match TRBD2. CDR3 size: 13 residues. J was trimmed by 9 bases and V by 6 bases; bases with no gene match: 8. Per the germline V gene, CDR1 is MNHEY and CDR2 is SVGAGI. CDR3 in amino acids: CASRPTSGRAQYF. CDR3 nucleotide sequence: TGTGCCAGCAGGCCGACTAGCGGTCGCGCCCAGTACTTC.

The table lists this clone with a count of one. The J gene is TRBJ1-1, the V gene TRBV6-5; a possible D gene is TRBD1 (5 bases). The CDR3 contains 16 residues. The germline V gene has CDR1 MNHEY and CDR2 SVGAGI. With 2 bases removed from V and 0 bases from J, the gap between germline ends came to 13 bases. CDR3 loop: CASSYGAALLNTEAFF. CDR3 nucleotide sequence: TGTGCCAGCAGTTACGGGGCAGCCTTATTGAACACTGAAGCTTTCTTT.

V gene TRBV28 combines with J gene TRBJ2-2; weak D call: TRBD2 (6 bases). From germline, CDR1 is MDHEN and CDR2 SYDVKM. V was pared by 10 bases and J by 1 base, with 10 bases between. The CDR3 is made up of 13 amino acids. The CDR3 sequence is CATFGGNTGELFF. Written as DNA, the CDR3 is TGTGCCACCTTCGGGGGGAACACCGGGGAGCTGTTTTTT.

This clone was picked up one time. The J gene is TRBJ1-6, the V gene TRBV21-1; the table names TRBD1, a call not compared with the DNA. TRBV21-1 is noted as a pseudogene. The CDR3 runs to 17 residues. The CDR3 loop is CASSTRRPGQGGSPLHF. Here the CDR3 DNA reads TGTGCCAGCTCAACGAGGAGACCGGGACAGGGTGGTTCACCCCTCCACTTT.

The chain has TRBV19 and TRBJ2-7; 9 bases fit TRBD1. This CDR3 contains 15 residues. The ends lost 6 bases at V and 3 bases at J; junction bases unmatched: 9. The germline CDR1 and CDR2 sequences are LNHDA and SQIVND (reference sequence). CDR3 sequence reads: CASRPGTGIDYEQYF. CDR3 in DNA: TGTGCCAGTAGACCCGGGACAGGGATAGACTACGAGCAGTACTTC.

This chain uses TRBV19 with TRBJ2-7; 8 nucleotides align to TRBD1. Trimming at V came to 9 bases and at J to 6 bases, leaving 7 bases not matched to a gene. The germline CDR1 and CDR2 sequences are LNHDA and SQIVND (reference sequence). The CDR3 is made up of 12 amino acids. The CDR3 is CASRNTGGEQYF. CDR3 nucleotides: TGTGCCAGCAGGAACACAGGGGGCGAGCAGTACTTC.

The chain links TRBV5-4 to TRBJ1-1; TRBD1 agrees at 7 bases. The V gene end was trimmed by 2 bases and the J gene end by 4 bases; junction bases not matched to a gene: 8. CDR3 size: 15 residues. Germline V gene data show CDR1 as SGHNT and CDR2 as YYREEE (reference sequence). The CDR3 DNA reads TGTGCCAGCAGCTTCGAGGGGGCGCGGGGCACTGAAGCTTTCTTT. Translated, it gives CASSFEGARGTEAFF.

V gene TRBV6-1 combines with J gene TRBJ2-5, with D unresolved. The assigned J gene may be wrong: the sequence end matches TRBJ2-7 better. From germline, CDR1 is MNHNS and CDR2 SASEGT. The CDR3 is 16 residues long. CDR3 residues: CASSEGVSFTSYEQYF. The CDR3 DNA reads TGTGCCAGCAGTGAAGGAGTTAGCTTTACCTCCTACGAGCAGTACTTC.